This entry lists 9 T cell receptor beta chains sequenced from one sample in a study of T cell repertoires in cytomegalovirus infection. What these receptors recognize is not known. Via MiXCR, TCRdb re-called the reads, giving one row per CDR3 protein. Here the sample spans roughly 920,000 distinct CDR3 sequences, approximately 30% being singletons. The sample here was cultured CD8+ T cells from PBMCs, taken from culture after CMV antigen stimulation. Source of these receptors: a human donor in good health (CMV status not recorded). Some clones in this sample may be carry-over from other donors' samples.

The rearrangement uses TRBV5-6 and TRBJ2-7; 9 bases match TRBD1. This CDR3 spans 15 amino acids. V dropped 4 bases and J dropped 5; count of bases not matched to a gene: 10. Germline CDR1 is SGHDT and CDR2 is YYEEEE. The CDR3: CASSPNPGQGNEQYF. CDR3 nucleotides: TGTGCCAGCAGCCCTAACCCGGGACAGGGAAACGAGCAGTACTTC.

This clonotype appeared a few times. The chain carries TRBV6-2 or TRBV6-3 and TRBJ2-7; 10 bases match TRBD1. The CDR3 sequence is 18 residues long. The junction had 10 bases not matched to a gene; V was cut back by 0 bases and J by 2 bases. CDR1 MNHEY and CDR2 SVGEGT come from the germline V gene. The CDR3 reads CASSYSREGDRGAYEQYV. CDR3 sequence (DNA): TGTGCCAGCAGTTACTCGAGAGAAGGGGACAGGGGCGCCTACGAGCAGTACGTC.

The chain has TRBV27 and TRBJ2-7; D possibly corresponds to TRBD1 (5 bases). Germline CDR1 reads MNHEY; CDR2 reads SMNVEV (reference sequence). With 3 bases removed from V and 5 bases from J, the gap between germline ends came to 8 bases. This CDR3 contains 12 residues. CDR3 in DNA: TGTGCCAGCAGTTTCAAAGGGGACGAGCAGTACGTC. Translated: CASSFKGDEQYV.

The chain joins TRBV7-9 to TRBJ2-4; D is tentatively TRBD1 or TRBD2 (5 bases each). V was clipped by 5 bases and J by 9 bases, with 17 bases between them. The CDR3 is 14 amino acids. Per germline, CDR1 SEHNR and CDR2 FQNEAQ (reference sequence). Here the CDR3 reads CASSRVSGSLIQYF. The CDR3 DNA reads as TGTGCCAGCAGCCGCGTGTCAGGGAGTCTCATTCAGTACTTC. Using reference TRBV7-9 and TRBJ2-4 for the parts outside the CDR3, the full variable domain is DTGVSQNPRHKITKRGQNVTFRCDPISEHNRLYWYRQTLGQGPEFLTYFQNEAQLEKSRLLSDRFSAERPKGSFSTLEIQRTEQGDSAMYLCASSRVSGSLIQYFGAGTRLSVL.

The gene calls are TRBV24-1 and TRBJ2-1; no reliable D call. Per the germline V gene, CDR1 is KGHDR and CDR2 is SFDVKD. With 3 bases removed from V and 0 bases from J, the gap between germline ends came to 8 bases. This CDR3 has 15 amino acids. The CDR3 loop reads CATSDHRGSYNEQFF. Here the CDR3 DNA reads TGTGCCACCAGTGATCACCGCGGCTCCTACAATGAGCAGTTCTTC.

The CDR3: CASTRRGLGANVLTF. The CDR3 DNA reads TGTGCCAGCACCCGGCGGGGGCTCGGGGCCAACGTCCTGACTTTC. The rearrangement uses TRBV28 and TRBJ2-6; a possible D gene is TRBD2 (7 bases). The V gene's germline CDR1 is MDHEN and CDR2 SYDVKM. V was shortened by 7 bases and J by 4 bases, with 14 bases between the two germline ends. This CDR3 is built from 15 residues.

This clonotype was seen only a few times. The V and J genes are TRBV12-3 or TRBV12-4 and TRBJ1-2; TRBD1 might be the D (6 bases). The V gene lost 5 bases and the J gene lost 8 bases, with 18 bases spanning the gap. The CDR3 runs 14 residues. The CDR3 loop reads CASSNITGSRGYTF. For the CDR3, the DNA is TGTGCCAGCAGTAATATTACAGGGTCGAGAGGCTACACCTTC.

Comments on this clonotype: The final CDR3 position lacks the conserved phenylalanine or tryptophan, pointing to a likely read error. This CDR3 reads CASLRRGANPYEQYS. The DNA for the CDR3 is TGTGCCAGCCTCAGGAGGGGGGCAAACCCCTACGAGCAGTACTCC. The chain has TRBV2 and TRBJ2-7; the D call may be TRBD1 or TRBD2 (6 bases each). The CDR3 is made up of 15 amino acids. V gave up 8 bases and J gave up 2 bases, with 19 bases separating them. Germline CDR1 SNHLY, CDR2 FYNNEI.

This clonotype was observed a handful of times. The rearrangement joins TRBV6-5 to TRBJ2-5; D might be TRBD2 (5 bases). Germline V lookup: CDR1 MNHEY, CDR2 SVGAGI. Trimming removed 2 bases at V and 7 bases at J, with 23 bases between. The CDR3 is 17 residues long. CDR3 bases: TGTGCCAGCAGTTACGGGCTAGCTCCTGAAACGAGTTGGACCCAGTACTTC. Protein: CASSYGLAPETSWTQYF.